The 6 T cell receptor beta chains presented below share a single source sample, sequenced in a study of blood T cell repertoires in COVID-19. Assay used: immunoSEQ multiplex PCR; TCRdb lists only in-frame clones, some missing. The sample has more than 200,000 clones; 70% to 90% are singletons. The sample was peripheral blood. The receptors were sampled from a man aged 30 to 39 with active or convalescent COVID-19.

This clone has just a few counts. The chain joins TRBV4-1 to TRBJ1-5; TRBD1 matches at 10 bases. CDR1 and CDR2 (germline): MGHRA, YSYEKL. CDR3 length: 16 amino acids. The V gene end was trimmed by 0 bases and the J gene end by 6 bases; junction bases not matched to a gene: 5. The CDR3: CASSQDADRGVQPQHF. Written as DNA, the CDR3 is TGCGCCAGCAGCCAAGATGCGGACAGGGGGGTTCAGCCCCAGCATTTT.

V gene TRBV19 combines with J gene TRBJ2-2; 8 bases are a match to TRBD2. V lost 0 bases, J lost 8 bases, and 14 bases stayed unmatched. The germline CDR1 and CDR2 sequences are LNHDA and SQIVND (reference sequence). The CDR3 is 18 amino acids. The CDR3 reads CASSIDLWSGGPSGELFF. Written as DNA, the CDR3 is TGTGCCAGTAGTATAGATCTATGGAGCGGGGGCCCCTCTGGGGAGCTGTTTTTT.

The CDR3 sequence is CAVQDRDYGYTF. In DNA, the CDR3 is TGTGCCGTTCAGGACAGGGACTATGGCTACACCTTC. This rearrangement joins TRBV6-5 to TRBJ1-2, with 8 bases that match TRBD1. Germline-derived CDR1 and CDR2 are MNHEY and SVGAGI. Trimming at V came to 11 bases and at J to 3 bases, leaving 5 bases not matched to a gene. CDR3 size: 12 residues.

The chain's CDR3 is CASSFRDLSSYEQYF. The CDR3 DNA follows: TGTGCCAGCAGCTTCCGGGACTTGAGCTCCTACGAGCAGTACTTC. J is TRBJ2-7 and V is TRBV11-2, with a possible D match to TRBD2 (6 bases). The CDR3 sequence is 15 residues long. Trimming left V 3 bases short and J 0 bases short, with 12 bases between. Germline V gene sequence: CDR1 SGHAT, CDR2 FQNNGV.

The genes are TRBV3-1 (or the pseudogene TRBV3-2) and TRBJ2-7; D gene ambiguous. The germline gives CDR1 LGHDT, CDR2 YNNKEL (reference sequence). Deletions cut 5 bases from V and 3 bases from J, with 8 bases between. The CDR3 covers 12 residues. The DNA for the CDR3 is TGTGCCAGCAGCAACCACTACTACGAGCAGTACTTC. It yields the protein CASSNHYYEQYF.

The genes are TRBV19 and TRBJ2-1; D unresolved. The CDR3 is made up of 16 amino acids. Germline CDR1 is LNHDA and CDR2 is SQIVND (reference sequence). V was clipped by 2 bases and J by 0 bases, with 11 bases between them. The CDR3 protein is CASSILSGLSYNEQFF. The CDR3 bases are TGTGCCAGTAGTATACTCTCAGGCCTCTCCTACAATGAGCAGTTCTTC.